What follows describes a single T cell receptor (beta chain). V dropped 1 base and J dropped 7 bases, with 15 bases sitting between them. The CDR3 contains 16 residues. Germline CDR1 and CDR2: SGHRS and YFSETQ. TCRdb itself ran the 5' RACE reads through MiXCR, one entry per CDR3 protein. The table lists approximately 170,000 distinct CDR3 sequences, approximately 10% of them singletons. The data originate from a study of T cells after yellow fever vaccination. This chain connects TRBV5-1 to TRBJ1-6; weak D call: TRBD1 (5 bases). The sequencing used CD8+ T cells sorted from PBMCs, collected 15 days after the yellow fever booster vaccination. The source is a man aged 18-30 years who received the YFV17D yellow fever vaccine. The CDR3 region has the DNA TGCGCCAGCAGCTTGAGGGGAAGGGAAGACAATTCACCCCTCCACTTT. It codes for CASSLRGREDNSPLHF.